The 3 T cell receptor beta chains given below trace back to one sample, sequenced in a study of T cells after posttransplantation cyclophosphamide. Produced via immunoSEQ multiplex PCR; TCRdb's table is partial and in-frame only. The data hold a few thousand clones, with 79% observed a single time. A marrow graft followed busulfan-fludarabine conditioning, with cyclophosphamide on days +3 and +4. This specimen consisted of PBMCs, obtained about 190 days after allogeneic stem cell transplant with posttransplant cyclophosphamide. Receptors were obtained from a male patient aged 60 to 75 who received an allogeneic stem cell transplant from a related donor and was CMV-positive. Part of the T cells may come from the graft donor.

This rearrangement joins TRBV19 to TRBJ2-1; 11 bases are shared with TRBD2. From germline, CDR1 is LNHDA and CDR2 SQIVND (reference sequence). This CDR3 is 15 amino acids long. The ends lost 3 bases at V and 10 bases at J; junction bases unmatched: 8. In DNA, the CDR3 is TGTGCCAGTAGTATCTCCCTAGCGGGAGGTTGGGAGCAGTTCTTC. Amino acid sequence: CASSISLAGGWEQFF.

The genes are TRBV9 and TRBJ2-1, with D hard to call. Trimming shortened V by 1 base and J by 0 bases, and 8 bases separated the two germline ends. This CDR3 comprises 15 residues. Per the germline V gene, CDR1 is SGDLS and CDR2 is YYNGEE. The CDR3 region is CASSVFSSSYNEQFF. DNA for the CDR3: TGTGCCAGCAGCGTATTTAGCTCCTCCTACAATGAGCAGTTCTTC.

The CDR3, as DNA: TGTGCCAGCAGCTCCCTCTTTAACAATGAGCAGTTCTTC. Protein: CASSSLFNNEQFF. V usage is TRBV7-2 and J usage is TRBJ2-1; D is unclear. The V gene's germline CDR1 is SGHTA and CDR2 FQGNSA. V was trimmed by 4 bases and J by 5 bases, leaving 9 bases between them. This CDR3 contains 13 residues.